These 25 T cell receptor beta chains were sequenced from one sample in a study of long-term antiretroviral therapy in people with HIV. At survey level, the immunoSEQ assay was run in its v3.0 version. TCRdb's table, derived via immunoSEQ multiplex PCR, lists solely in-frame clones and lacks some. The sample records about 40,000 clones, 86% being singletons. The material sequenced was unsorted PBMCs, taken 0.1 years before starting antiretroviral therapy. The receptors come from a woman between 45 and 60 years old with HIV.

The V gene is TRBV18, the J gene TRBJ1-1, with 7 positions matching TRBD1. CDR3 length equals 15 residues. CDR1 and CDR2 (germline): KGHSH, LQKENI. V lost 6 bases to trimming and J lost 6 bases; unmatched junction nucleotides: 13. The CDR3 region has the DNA TGTGCCAGCTCGGTGGGAACAGGGGAGATCTCTGAAGCTTTCTTT. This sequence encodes CASSVGTGEISEAFF.

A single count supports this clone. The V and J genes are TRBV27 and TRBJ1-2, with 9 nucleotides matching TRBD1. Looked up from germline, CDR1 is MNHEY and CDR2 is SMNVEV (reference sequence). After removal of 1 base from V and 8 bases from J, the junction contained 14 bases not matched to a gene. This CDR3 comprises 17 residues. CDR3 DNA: TGTGCCAGCAGTTTATTGGGGACAGGGCCCGATCAAATCGGCTACACCTTC. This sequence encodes CASSLLGTGPDQIGYTF.

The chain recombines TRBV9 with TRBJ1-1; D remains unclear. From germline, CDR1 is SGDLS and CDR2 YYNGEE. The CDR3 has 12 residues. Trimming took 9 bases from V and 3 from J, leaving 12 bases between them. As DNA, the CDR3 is TGTGCCACCCGGGTCGTGGACACTGAAGCTTTCTTT. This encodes CATRVVDTEAFF.

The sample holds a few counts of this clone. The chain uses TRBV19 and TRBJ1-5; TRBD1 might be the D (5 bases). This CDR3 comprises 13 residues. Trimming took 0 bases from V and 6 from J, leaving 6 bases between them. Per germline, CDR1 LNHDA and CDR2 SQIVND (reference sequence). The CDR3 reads CASSIDRAQPQHF. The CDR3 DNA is TGTGCCAGTAGTATAGACAGGGCTCAGCCCCAGCATTTT.

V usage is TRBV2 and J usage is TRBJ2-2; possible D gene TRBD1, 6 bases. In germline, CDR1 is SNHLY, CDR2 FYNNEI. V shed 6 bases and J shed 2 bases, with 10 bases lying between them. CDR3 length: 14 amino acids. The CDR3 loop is CASRTGQNTGELFF. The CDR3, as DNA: TGTGCCAGCAGGACGGGACAAAACACCGGGGAGCTGTTTTTT.

In DNA, the CDR3 is TGTGCCAGCTCACCTGGGGTTGCCGGGGAGCTGTTTTTT. Translation gives CASSPGVAGELFF. The chain has TRBV18 and TRBJ2-2, with no clear D. V gave up 3 bases and J gave up 6 bases, with 8 bases separating them. The CDR3 consists of 13 residues. Germline loops: CDR1 KGHSH, CDR2 LQKENI.

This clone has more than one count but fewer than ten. The CDR3 nucleotides read TGCGCCAGCAAAGTCCCGGGACGGCAGAACACTGAAGCTTTCTTT. Protein product: CASKVPGRQNTEAFF. The chain recombines TRBV5-1 with TRBJ1-1, with D perhaps TRBD1 (5 bases). Germline V gene data show CDR1 as SGHRS and CDR2 as YFSETQ. The CDR3 is 15 amino acids. Between the trimmed V and J ends, which lost 6 bases and 1 base, there was a span of 16 bases.

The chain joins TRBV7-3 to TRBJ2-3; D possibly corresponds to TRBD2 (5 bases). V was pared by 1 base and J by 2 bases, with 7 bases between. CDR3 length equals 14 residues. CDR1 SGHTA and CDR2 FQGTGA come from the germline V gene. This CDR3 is CASSLNRDTDTQYF. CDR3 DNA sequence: TGTGCCAGCAGCTTAAATCGGGACACAGATACGCAGTATTTT.

The CDR3 loop reads CASSQDFDDYPETQYF. In DNA form, the CDR3 reads TGCGCCAGCAGCCAAGACTTCGACGATTACCCGGAGACCCAGTACTTC. The J gene is TRBJ2-5, the V gene TRBV4-3; D call uncertain. V lost 0 bases and J 5 bases, leaving 16 bases between the germline ends. This CDR3 contains 16 residues. Germline V gene sequence: CDR1 LGHNA, CDR2 YSLEER.

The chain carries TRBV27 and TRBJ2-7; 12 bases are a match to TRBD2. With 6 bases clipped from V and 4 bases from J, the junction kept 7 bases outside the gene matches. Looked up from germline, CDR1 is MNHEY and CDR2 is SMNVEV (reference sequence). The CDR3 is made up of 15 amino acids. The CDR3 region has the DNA TGTGCCAGCAGCCGAACTCTAGCGGGGGGGTACGAGCAGTACTTC. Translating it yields CASSRTLAGGYEQYF.

The CDR3 DNA is TGCGCCAGCAGCCTCCGACTAGCGGGGGGGCTGGGGGAGACCCAGTACTTC. This translates into CASSLRLAGGLGETQYF. J is TRBJ2-5 and V is TRBV4-1, with 14 nucleotides matching TRBD2. Germline trimming cut 4 bases from V and 5 bases from J; bases unmatched to any gene: 9. This CDR3 has 17 amino acids. CDR1 MGHRA and CDR2 YSYEKL come from the germline V gene.

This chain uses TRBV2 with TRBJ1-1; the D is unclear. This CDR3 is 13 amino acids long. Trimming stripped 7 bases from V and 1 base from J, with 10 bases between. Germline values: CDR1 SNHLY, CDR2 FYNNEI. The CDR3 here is CASMATQNTEAFF. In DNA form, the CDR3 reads TGTGCCAGCATGGCCACTCAGAACACTGAAGCTTTCTTT.

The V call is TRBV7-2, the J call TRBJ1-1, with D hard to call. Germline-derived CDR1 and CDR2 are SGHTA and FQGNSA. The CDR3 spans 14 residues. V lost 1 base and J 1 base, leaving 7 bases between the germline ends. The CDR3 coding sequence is TGTGCCAGCAGCTTAGGGCGGCAGAACACTGAAGCTTTCTTT. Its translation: CASSLGRQNTEAFF.

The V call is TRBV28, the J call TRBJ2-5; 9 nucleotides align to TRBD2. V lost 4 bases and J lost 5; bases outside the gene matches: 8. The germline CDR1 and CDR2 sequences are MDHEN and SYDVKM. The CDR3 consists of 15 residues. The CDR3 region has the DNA TGTGCCAGCAGTTCTCGCGGGGGGGCGTCGGAGACCCAGTACTTC. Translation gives CASSSRGGASETQYF.

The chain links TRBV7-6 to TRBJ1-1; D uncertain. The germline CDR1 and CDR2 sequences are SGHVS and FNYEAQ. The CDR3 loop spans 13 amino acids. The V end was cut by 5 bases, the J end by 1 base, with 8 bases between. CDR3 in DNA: TGTGCCAGCAGCGGAGCTAGGAACACTGAAGCTTTCTTT. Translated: CASSGARNTEAFF.

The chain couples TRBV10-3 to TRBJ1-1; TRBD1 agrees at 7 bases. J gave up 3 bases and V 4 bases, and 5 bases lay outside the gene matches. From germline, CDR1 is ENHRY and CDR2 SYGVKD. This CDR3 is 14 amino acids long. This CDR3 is CAISGGDSYTEAFF. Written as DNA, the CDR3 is TGTGCCATCAGTGGGGGGGACAGTTACACTGAAGCTTTCTTT.

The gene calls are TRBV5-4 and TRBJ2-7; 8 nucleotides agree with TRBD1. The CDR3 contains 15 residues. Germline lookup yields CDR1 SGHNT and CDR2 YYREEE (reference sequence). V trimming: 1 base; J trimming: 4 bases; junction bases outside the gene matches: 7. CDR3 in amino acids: CASSLRKQGAYEQYF. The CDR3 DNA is TGTGCCAGCAGCTTGAGAAAGCAGGGGGCGTACGAGCAGTACTTC.

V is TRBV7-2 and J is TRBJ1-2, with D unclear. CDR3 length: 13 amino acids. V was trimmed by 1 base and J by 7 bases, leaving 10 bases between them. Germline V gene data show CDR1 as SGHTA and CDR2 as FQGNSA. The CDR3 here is CASSLVSLLGYTF. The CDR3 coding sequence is TGTGCCAGCAGCTTAGTAAGCCTCCTTGGCTACACCTTC.

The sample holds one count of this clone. CDR3 sequence: CASSAGTEENQPQHF. The CDR3 DNA reads as TGTGCCAGCAGCGCCGGGACAGAGGAGAATCAGCCCCAGCATTTT. The chain joins TRBV5-4 to TRBJ1-5; 7 positions agree with TRBD1. The CDR3 has 15 residues. The junction had 8 bases not matched to a gene; V was cut back by 4 bases and J by 4 bases. CDR1 is SGHNT and CDR2 is YYREEE in the germline V gene (reference sequence). Full variable domain (outside the CDR3, taken from reference TRBV5-4 and TRBJ1-5): ETGVTQSPTHLIKTRGQQVTLRCSSQSGHNTVSWYQQALGQGPQFIFQYYREEENGRGNFPPRFSGLQFPNYSSELNVNALELDDSALYLCASSAGTEENQPQHFGDGTRLSIL.

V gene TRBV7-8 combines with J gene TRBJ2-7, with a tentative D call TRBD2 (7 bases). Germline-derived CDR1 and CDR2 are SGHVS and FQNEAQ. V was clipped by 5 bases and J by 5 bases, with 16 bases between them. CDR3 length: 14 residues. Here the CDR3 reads CASSPGGGPHEQYF. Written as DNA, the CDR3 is TGTGCCAGCAGCCCGGGCGGGGGCCCCCACGAGCAGTACTTC.

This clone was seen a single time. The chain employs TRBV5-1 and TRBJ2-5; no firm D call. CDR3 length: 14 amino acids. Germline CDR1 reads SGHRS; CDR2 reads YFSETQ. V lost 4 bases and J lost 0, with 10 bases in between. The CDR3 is CASSPSSDQETQYF. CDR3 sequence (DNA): TGCGCCAGCAGCCCCTCGTCGGACCAAGAGACCCAGTACTTC.

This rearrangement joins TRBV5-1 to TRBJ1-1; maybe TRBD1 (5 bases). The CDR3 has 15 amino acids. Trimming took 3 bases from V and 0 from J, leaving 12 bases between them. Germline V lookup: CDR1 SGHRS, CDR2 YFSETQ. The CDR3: CASSSPGPMNTEAFF. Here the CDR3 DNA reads TGCGCCAGCAGCTCACCGGGACCGATGAACACTGAAGCTTTCTTT.

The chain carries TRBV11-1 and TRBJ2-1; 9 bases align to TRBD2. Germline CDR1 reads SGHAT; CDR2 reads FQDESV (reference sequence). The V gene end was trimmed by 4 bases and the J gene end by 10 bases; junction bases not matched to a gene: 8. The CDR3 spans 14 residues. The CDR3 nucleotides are TGTGCCAGCAGCTCGACCGGGACTAGCATCGAGCAGTTCTTC. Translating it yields CASSSTGTSIEQFF.

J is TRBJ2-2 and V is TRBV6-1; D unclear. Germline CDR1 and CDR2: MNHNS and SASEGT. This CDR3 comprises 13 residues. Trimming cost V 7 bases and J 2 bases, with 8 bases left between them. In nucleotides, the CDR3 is TGTGCCAGCACCGGCCCAAACACCGGGGAGCTGTTTTTT. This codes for CASTGPNTGELFF.

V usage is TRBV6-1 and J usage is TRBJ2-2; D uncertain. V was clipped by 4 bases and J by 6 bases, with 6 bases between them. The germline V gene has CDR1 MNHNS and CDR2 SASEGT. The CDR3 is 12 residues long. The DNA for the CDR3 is TGTGCCAGCAGTGTCCCCGCCGGGGAGCTGTTTTTT. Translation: CASSVPAGELFF.